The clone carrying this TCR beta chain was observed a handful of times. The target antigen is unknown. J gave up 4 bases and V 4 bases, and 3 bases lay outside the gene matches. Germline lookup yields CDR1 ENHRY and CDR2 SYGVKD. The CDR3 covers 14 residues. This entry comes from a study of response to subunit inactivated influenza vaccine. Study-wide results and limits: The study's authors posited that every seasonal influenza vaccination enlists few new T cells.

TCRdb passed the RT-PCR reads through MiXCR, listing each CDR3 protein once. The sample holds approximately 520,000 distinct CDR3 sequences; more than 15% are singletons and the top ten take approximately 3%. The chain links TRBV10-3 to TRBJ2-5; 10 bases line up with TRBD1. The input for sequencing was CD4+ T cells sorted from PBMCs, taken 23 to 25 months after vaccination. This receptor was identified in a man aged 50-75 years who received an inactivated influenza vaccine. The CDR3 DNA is TGTGCCATCAGTGCCGGGACAGGGGCAGAGACCCAGTACTTC. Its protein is CAISAGTGAETQYF.